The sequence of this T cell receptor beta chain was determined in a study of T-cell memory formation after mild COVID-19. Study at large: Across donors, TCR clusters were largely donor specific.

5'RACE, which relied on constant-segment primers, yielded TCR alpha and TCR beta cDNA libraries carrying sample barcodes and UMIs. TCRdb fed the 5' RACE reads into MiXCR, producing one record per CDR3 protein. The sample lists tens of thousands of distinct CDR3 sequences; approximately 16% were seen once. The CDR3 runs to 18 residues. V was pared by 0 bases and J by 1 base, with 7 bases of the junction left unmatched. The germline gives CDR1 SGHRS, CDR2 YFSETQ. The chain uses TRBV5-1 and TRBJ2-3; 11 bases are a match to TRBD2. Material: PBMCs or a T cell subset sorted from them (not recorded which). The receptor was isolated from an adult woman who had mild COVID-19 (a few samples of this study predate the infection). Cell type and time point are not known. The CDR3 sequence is CASSLVLAGGPGTDTQYF. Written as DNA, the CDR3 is TGCGCCAGCAGCTTGGTCCTAGCGGGGGGCCCTGGCACAGATACGCAGTATTTT. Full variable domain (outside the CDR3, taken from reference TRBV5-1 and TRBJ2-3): KAGVTQTPRYLIKTRGQQVTLSCSPISGHRSVSWYQQTPGQGLQFLFEYFSETQRNKGNFPGRFSGRQFSNSRSEMNVSTLELGDSALYLCASSLVLAGGPGTDTQYFGPGTRLTVL.